Included here is one T cell receptor beta chain sequence, with context. What it binds is not known. This sample is part of a study of T cell clonotyping in hematopoietic cell transplantation. Overall study results and limits: CD4 and CD8 repertoire contributions could not be separated without sorting. At the given depth, recipient repertoires were over 97% de novo clonotypes. Graft donor and pretransplant recipient Inverse Simpson Index values predicted broader posttransplant TCR diversity. After transplant, recipient diversity fell while pathologically expanded clonotypes grew through day 180.

Only in-frame clones appear in the TCRdb table, and some are missing; sequencing was by immunoSEQ multiplex PCR. The sample lists approximately 70,000 clones; 94% were seen once. V shed 9 bases, J shed 3 bases, and the junction held 12 bases outside the gene matches. The germline V gene has CDR1 SNHLY and CDR2 FYNNEI. There are 15 residues in the CDR3. The sample comprised peripheral blood mononuclear cells. The V call is TRBV2, the J call TRBJ2-7, with TRBD1 matching over 9 bases. This sequence was found in a man aged 50 or older in good health. Some clones in this sample may be carry-over from other donors' samples. This CDR3 reads CASPLGTGRLYEQYF. DNA of the CDR3: TGTGCCAGTCCTTTAGGGACAGGGAGACTCTACGAGCAGTACTTC.